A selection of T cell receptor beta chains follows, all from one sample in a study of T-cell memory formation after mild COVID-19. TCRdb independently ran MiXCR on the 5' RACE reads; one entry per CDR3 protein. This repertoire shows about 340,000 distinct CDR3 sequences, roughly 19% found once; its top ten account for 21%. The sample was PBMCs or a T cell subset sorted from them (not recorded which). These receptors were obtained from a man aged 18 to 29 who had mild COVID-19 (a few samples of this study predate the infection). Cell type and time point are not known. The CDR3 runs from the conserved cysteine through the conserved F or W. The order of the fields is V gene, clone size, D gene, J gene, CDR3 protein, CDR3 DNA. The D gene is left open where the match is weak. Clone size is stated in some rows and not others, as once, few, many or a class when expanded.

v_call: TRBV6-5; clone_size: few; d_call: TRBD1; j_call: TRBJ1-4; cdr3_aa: CASSYSAGGNEKLFF; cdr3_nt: TGTGCCAGCAGTTACTCAGCAGGGGGCAACGAAAAACTGTTTTTT
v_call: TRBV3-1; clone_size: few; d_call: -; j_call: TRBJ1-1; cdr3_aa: CASSQERGRRGINTEAFF; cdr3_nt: TGTGCCAGCAGCCAAGAGAGGGGTCGGAGGGGGATAAACACTGAAGCTTTCTTT
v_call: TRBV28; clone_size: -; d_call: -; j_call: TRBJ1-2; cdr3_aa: CASGAGRVDYGYTF; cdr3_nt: TGTGCCAGCGGCGCGGGCAGGGTAGACTATGGCTACACCTTC
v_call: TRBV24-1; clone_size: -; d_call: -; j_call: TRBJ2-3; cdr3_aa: CATSDGTSADTQYF; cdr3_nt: TGTGCCACCAGTGATGGGACAAGCGCAGATACGCAGTATTTT
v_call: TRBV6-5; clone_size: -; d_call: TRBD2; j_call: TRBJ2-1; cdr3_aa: CASSYSPTSRNNEQFF; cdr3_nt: TGTGCCAGCAGTTATTCCCCGACTAGCAGAAACAATGAGCAGTTCTTC
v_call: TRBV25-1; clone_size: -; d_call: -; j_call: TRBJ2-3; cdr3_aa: CASSDYQVSTDTQYF; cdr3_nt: TGTGCCAGCAGTGACTATCAGGTTTCGACAGATACGCAGTATTTT
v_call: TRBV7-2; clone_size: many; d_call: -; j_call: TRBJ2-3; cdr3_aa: CASSTAWADTQYF; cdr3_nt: TGTGCCAGCAGCACCGCTTGGGCAGATACGCAGTATTTT
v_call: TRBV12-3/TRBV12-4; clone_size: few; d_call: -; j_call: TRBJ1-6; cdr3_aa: CASTKGGISSPLHF; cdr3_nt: TGTGCCAGCACCAAGGGGGGTATCAGTTCACCCCTCCACTTT
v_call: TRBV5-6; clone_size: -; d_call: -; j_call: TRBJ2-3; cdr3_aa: CASSLARLSDTQYF; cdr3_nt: TGTGCCAGCAGCTTGGCCAGGCTATCAGATACGCAGTATTTT
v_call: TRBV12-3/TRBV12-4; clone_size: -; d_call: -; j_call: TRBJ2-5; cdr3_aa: CASSSSVAASIQETQYF; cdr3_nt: TGTGCCAGCAGTTCATCTGTGGCAGCATCGATCCAAGAGACCCAGTACTTC
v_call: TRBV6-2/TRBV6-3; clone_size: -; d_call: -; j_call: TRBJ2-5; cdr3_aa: CASSYPWDQETQYF; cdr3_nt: TGTGCCAGCAGTTATCCGTGGGACCAAGAGACCCAGTACTTC
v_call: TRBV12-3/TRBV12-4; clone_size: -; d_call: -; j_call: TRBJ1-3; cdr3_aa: CASSRRYSGNTIYF; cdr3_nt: TGTGCCAGCAGTCGACGGTACTCTGGAAACACCATATATTTT
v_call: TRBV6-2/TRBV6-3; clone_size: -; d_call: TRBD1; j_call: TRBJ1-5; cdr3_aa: CASSIRDRWNQPQHF; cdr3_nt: TGTGCCAGCAGTATCAGGGACAGGTGGAATCAGCCCCAGCATTTT
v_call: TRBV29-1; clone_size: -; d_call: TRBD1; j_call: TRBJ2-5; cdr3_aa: CSVDQGAGETQYF; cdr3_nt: TGCAGCGTCGACCAGGGGGCTGGGGAGACCCAGTACTTC
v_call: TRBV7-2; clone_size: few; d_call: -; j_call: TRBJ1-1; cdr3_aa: CASSLPGFRGTEAFF; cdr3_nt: TGTGCCAGCAGCCTCCCAGGGTTTCGCGGCACTGAAGCTTTCTTT
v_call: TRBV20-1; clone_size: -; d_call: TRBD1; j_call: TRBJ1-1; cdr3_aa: CRSGTGLNTEAFF; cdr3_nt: TGCAGATCTGGGACAGGATTGAACACTGAAGCTTTCTTT
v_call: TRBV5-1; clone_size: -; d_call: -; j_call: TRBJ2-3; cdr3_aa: CASSLPGPTDTQYF; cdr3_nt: TGCGCCAGCAGCTTGCCGGGACCCACAGATACGCAGTATTTT
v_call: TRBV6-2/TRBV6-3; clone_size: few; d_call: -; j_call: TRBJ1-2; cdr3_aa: CASSSLDLRGYGYTF; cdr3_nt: TGTGCCAGCAGTTCGTTGGATCTAAGGGGCTATGGCTACACCTTC
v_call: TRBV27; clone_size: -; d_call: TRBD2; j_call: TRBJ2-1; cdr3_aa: CASSPGLAGGFYNEQFF; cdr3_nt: TGTGCCAGCAGTCCGGGACTAGCGGGGGGATTCTACAATGAGCAGTTCTTC
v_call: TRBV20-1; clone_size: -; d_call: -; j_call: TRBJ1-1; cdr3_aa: CSARGVGDTEAFF; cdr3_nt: TGCAGTGCTAGAGGAGTGGGGGACACTGAAGCTTTCTTT
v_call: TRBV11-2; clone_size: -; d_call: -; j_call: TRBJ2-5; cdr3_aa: CASSSRGPAGGMGETQYF; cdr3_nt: TGTGCCAGCAGCTCCAGAGGGCCTGCAGGGGGGATGGGAGAGACCCAGTACTTC
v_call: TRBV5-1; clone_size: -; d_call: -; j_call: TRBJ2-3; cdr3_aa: CASSLALEADTQYF; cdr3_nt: TGCGCCAGCAGCTTGGCTCTGGAGGCAGATACGCAGTATTTT
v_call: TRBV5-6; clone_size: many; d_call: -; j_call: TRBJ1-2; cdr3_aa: CASSLVQGNYGYTF; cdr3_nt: TGTGCCAGCAGCTTGGTCCAGGGGAACTATGGCTACACCTTC
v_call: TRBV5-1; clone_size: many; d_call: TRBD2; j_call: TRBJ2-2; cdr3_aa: CASNGGDINTGELFF; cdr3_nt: TGCGCCAGCAACGGGGGGGACATAAACACCGGGGAGCTGTTTTTT
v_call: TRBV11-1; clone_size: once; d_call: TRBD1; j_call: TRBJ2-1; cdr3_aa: CASRPQGAGYNEQFF; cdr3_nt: TGTGCCAGCAGACCACAGGGGGCGGGATACAATGAGCAGTTCTTC
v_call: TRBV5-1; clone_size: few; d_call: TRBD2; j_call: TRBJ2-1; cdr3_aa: CASSFSAGSGNEQFF; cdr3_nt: TGCGCCAGCAGCTTCTCAGCGGGGTCGGGGAATGAGCAGTTCTTC
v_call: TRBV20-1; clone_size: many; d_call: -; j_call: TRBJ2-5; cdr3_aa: CSASPRGATWETQYF; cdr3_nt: TGCAGTGCTAGTCCCCGGGGGGCTACTTGGGAGACCCAGTACTTC
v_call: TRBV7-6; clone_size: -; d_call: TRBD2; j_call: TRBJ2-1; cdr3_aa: CASSPQARGGSYNEQFF; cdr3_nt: TGTGCCAGCAGCCCTCAAGCTCGGGGGGGCTCCTACAATGAGCAGTTCTTC
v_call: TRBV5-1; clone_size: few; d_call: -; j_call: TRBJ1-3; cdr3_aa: CASSSSQGNTIYF; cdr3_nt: TGCGCCAGCAGCTCCTCCCAGGGAAACACCATATATTTT
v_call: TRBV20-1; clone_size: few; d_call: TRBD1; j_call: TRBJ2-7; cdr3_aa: CSATGTGPLGEQYF; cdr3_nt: TGCAGTGCCACCGGGACAGGTCCATTAGGGGAGCAGTACTTC
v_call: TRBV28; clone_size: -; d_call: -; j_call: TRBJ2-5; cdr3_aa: CASCLGAEETQYF; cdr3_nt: TGTGCCAGCTGTTTAGGAGCGGAAGAGACCCAGTACTTC
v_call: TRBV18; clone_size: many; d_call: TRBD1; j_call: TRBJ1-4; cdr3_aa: CASSPARDRFNGKLFF; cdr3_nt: TGTGCCAGCTCGCCAGCCCGGGACAGGTTTAATGGAAAACTGTTTTTT
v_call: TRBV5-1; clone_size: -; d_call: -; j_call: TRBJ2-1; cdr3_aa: CASSLGGMVNEQFF; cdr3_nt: TGCGCCAGCAGCTTGGGGGGCATGGTCAATGAGCAGTTCTTC
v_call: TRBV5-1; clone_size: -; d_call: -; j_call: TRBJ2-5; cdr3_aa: CASSVLAGQQETQYF; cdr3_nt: TGCGCCAGCAGCGTACTCGCGGGACAGCAAGAGACCCAGTACTTC
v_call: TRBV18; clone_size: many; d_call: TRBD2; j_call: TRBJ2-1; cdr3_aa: CASSPPAPGGARNEQFF; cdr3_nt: TGTGCCAGCTCACCACCTGCCCCGGGGGGGGCTAGGAATGAGCAGTTCTTC
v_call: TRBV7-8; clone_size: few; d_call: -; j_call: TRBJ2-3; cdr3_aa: CASSPRRGEPSTDTQYF; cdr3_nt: TGTGCCAGCAGCCCCCGGAGGGGGGAACCTAGCACAGATACGCAGTATTTT
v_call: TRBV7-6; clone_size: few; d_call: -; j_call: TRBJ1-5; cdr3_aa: CASSRGQSNQPQHF; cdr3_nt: TGTGCCAGCAGCCGCGGACAGAGCAATCAGCCCCAGCATTTT
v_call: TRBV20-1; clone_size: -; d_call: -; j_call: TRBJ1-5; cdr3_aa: CSARYSGQPQHF; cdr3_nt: TGCAGTGCTAGGTACAGTGGACAGCCCCAGCATTTT
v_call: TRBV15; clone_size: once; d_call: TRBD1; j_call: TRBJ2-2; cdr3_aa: CATRKTGAQTGELFF; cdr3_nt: TGTGCCACCAGAAAGACAGGGGCACAGACCGGGGAGCTGTTTTTT
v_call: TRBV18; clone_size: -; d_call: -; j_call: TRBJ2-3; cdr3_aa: CASSHGRDTQYF; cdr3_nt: TGTGCCAGCTCACATGGGAGAGATACGCAGTATTTT
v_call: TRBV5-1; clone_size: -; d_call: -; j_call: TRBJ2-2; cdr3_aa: CASMDPNTGELFF; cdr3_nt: TGCGCCAGCATGGATCCTAACACCGGGGAGCTGTTTTTT